This T cell receptor beta chain is drawn from a study of HIV-infected patients and healthy controls. Study conclusions and caveats: No HLA typing of donors was done in this study. HIV+ repertoires were severely depleted of MAIT alpha-chain CDR3s, unlike healthy controls.

Germline V CDR1 and CDR2: KGHSH, LQKENI. The CDR3 consists of 15 residues. The V gene lost 3 bases and the J gene lost 7 bases, with 16 bases spanning the gap. Whole blood was used without fractionation, so all unsorted peripheral T cells were included. Reverse transcription used 450 to 650 ng RNA and constant-region primers for alpha and beta. Separate chain-specific third strand synthesis with multiplexing indices produced the alpha and beta libraries. All rearrangements within a chain used one primer pair; cDNA molecules carried barcodes. TCRdb processed the 5' RACE reads anew with MiXCR; each CDR3 protein has one entry. Found here are about 18,000 distinct CDR3 sequences, roughly an eighth of them singletons; the top ten hold 11%. This clonotype appeared many times. Its target is unknown.

The clonotype comes from an adult in good health. The specimen sequenced was blood. The V call is TRBV18, the J call TRBJ1-5; D might be TRBD1 (5 bases). The CDR3 DNA reads TGTGCCAGCTCACCCCAGGGAAATCGCGGCCAGCCCCAGCATTTT. Amino acids: CASSPQGNRGQPQHF.